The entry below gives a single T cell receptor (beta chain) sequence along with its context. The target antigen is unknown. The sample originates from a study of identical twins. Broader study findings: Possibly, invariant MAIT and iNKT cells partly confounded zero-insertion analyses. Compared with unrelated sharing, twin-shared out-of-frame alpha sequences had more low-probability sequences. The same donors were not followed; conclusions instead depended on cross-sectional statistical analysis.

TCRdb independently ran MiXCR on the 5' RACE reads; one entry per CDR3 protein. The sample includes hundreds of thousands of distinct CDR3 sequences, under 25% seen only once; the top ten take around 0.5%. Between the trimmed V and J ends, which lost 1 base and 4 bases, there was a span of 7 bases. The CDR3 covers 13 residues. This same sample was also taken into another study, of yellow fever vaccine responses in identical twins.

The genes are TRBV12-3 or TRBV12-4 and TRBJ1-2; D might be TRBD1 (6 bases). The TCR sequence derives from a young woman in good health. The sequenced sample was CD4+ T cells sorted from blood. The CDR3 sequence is CASSLVQGYGYTF. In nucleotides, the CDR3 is TGTGCCAGCAGTTTAGTACAGGGCTATGGCTACACCTTC.